The rows below give T cell receptor beta chains drawn from one sample of a study of identical twins. From the 5' RACE reads, TCRdb called clonotypes with MiXCR, one entry per CDR3 protein. The sample lists 250,000 or so distinct CDR3 sequences, 6.5% to 9.5% occurring once. These same data were also listed under a study on yellow fever vaccine responses in identical twins.

Input material: CD8+ T cells sorted from blood. Source of these receptors: a woman aged 18-29 years in good health. Each CDR3 is given with its conserved first and last residue. The D gene is left open where the match is weak. Rows may omit the clone size; those that give it use once, few, many or a size class.

>TRBJ1-5|TRBV27|-|many
TGTGCCAGCAGAACAGGCATGTCTAGCAATCAGCCCCAGCATTTT
CASRTGMSSNQPQHF
>TRBJ2-7|TRBV6-6|-|-
TGTGCCAGCAGTTACGCTACTAGCCCCGAGCAGTACTTC
CASSYATSPEQYF
>TRBJ2-3|TRBV5-6|-|-
TGTGCCAGCAGCTTGAGGGGAATAGATACGCAGTATTTT
CASSLRGIDTQYF
>TRBJ2-7|TRBV6-1|-|-
TGTGCCAGCAGCTCCCCCTCGGGTGAGACCTCCTACGAGCAGTACTTC
CASSSPSGETSYEQYF
>TRBJ2-7|TRBV29-1|TRBD2|few
TGCAGCGTCCTAGCGGGCTACGAGCAGTACTTC
CSVLAGYEQYF
>TRBJ2-1|TRBV7-9|-|many
TGTGCCAGCAGCACTGACCTAGACTCTCGCTCCTACAATGAGCAGTTCTTC
CASSTDLDSRSYNEQFF
>TRBJ2-7|TRBV20-1|-|few
TGCAGTGCTAGAGGACCTGGGGAGCACACCTACGAGCAGTACTTC
CSARGPGEHTYEQYF
>TRBJ2-3|TRBV20-1|TRBD2|many
TGCAGTGCTAGAGATGAGGCGGGAGGGACAGATACGCAGTATTTT
CSARDEAGGTDTQYF
>TRBJ2-4|TRBV11-1|-|few
TGTGCCAGCAGCTCCAGCGTCCAATTAGCCAAAAACATTCAGTACTTC
CASSSSVQLAKNIQYF
>TRBJ2-3|TRBV21-1|-|-
TGTGCCAGCAGCAAGACTATCGATACGCAGTATTTT
CASSKTIDTQYF
>TRBJ2-1|TRBV29-1|TRBD1|many
TGCAGCGTGGACAGGGCGTTCTACAATGAGCAGTTCTTC
CSVDRAFYNEQFF
>TRBJ1-2|TRBV27|TRBD1|many
TGTGCCAGCAGCCGGGGACAGGGCTATGGCTACACCTTC
CASSRGQGYGYTF
>TRBJ2-1|TRBV20-1|-|few
TGCAGTGCTAGTTTCGGGGACCCCCGTTACAATGAGCAGTTCTTC
CSASFGDPRYNEQFF
>TRBJ2-2|TRBV4-3|TRBD2|-
TGCGCCAGCAGCCAAGAAGATCACCAGCGGGAGACCGGGGAGCTGTTTTTT
CASSQEDHQRETGELFF
>TRBJ2-5|TRBV28|-|-
TGTGCCAGCGCCAGAACAGGTGACCAAGAGACCCAGTACTTC
CASARTGDQETQYF
>TRBJ2-3|TRBV7-9|-|-
TGTGCCAGCAGCTTCGTAGGGGGGGGGGCAGATACGCAGTATTTT
CASSFVGGGADTQYF
>TRBJ2-1|TRBV20-1|TRBD2|few
TGCAGTGCTAGATATAAGCGGGGAAGCTCCTACAATGAGCAGTTCTTC
CSARYKRGSSYNEQFF
>TRBJ2-7|TRBV20-1|TRBD2|many
TGCAGTGCTTATAGCGGGGGGAGGAGCTCCTACGAGCAGTACTTC
CSAYSGGRSSYEQYF
>TRBJ2-7|TRBV4-3|TRBD2|-
TGCGCCAGCAGCCAAGACCGACTAGCGGGAGCCGGAGAGCAGCACTTC
CASSQDRLAGAGEQHF
>TRBJ2-3|TRBV5-5|-|-
TGTGCCAGCATCCCAACTGGGACAGATACGCAGTATTTT
CASIPTGTDTQYF
>TRBJ2-2|TRBV7-3|-|-
TGTGCCAGCAGCTTAGATCCTCTCACCGGGGAGCTGTTTTTT
CASSLDPLTGELFF
>TRBJ2-2|TRBV25-1|TRBD2|-
TGTGCCAGCAAGATCCGGGAGGACACCGGGGAGCTGTTTTTT
CASKIREDTGELFF
>TRBJ1-5|TRBV15|TRBD1|few
TGTGCCACCAGCAGAGGGGACAGCTATCAGCCCCAGCATTTT
CATSRGDSYQPQHF
>TRBJ2-3|TRBV20-1|-|-
TGCAGTGCTAGAAATCCTTTCCCTGGGCTTGGGGACGGAGTCACAGATACGCAGTATTTT
CSARNPFPGLGDGVTDTQYF